This T cell receptor (beta chain) is from a study of neurological immune-mediated disorders. Study-level points and caveats: The study found the most TCR clonal expansion in HTLV-1-associated myelopathy and the least in multiple sclerosis, below healthy controls. No clinical or MRI feature was associated with the multiple sclerosis repertoire cluster.

To note about this clonotype: The target antigen is unknown.

The CDR3 is made up of 14 amino acids. Trimming removed 0 bases at V and 6 bases at J, with 14 bases between. CDR1 DFQATT and CDR2 SNEGSKA come from the germline V gene (reference sequence). The cDNA was produced through 5'RACE with 10-nucleotide random UMIs. TCRdb re-analysed the 5' RACE reads in MiXCR, keeping a single row per CDR3 protein. The data show roughly 75,000 distinct CDR3 sequences, around 2.6% seen once. The J gene is TRBJ1-1, the V gene TRBV20-1; perhaps TRBD1 as D (6 bases). Material for sequencing was PBMCs. The clonotype originates from a woman aged 25 to 39 with multiple sclerosis. The CDR3 coding sequence is TGCAGTGCTAGAGATTCCGAGGGGGTCGCTGAAGCTTTCTTT. As protein: CSARDSEGVAEAFF.